The next 9 T cell receptor beta chains were all read from a single sample in a study of T-cell memory formation after mild COVID-19. One entry per CDR3 protein results from TCRdb running MiXCR on the 5' RACE reads. The table has 450,000 to 650,000 distinct CDR3 sequences, more than 15% seen once. Specimen: PBMCs or a T cell subset sorted from them (not recorded which). The origin of the receptors is an adult woman who had mild COVID-19 (a few samples of this study predate the infection). Cell type and time point are not known.

The gene calls are TRBV9 and TRBJ2-7; 7 bases align to TRBD2. Trimming took 0 bases from V and 3 from J; bases not matched to a gene: 6. The CDR3 is 15 amino acids. Per the germline V gene, CDR1 is SGDLS and CDR2 is YYNGEE. CDR3 protein: CASSVVPGGFYEQYF. Written as DNA, the CDR3 is TGTGCCAGCAGCGTAGTACCCGGGGGGTTCTACGAGCAGTACTTC. Full variable domain (remainder filled in from reference TRBV9 and TRBJ2-7): DSGVTQTPKHLITATGQRVTLRCSPRSGDLSVYWYQQSLDQGLQFLIQYYNGEERAKGNILERFSAQQFPDLHSELNLSSLELGDSALYFCASSVVPGGFYEQYFGPGTRLTVT.

This clonotype has just a few counts. The rearrangement joins TRBV3-1 to TRBJ2-1; TRBD1 matches at 11 bases. Germline CDR1 and CDR2: LGHDT and YNNKEL (reference sequence). The J segment lost 7 bases and the V segment lost 4 bases, leaving 3 bases of the junction unmatched. The CDR3 is made up of 14 amino acids. The CDR3 here is CASSRTGGQNEQFF. The CDR3 DNA is TGTGCCAGCAGCCGGACAGGGGGCCAGAATGAGCAGTTCTTC.

This clonotype turned up a few times. The chain employs TRBV24-1 and TRBJ2-1; 9 bases map to TRBD2. The CDR3 consists of 16 residues. Germline V gene lookup returns CDR1 KGHDR and CDR2 SFDVKD. The V and J ends lost 0 bases and 4 bases, in that order; junction bases with no gene match: 3. Here the CDR3 DNA reads TGTGCCACCAGTGATTTGGGGCTAGCGGGGTACAATGAGCAGTTCTTC. Its translation is CATSDLGLAGYNEQFF.

This clonotype was seen only a few times. This chain uses TRBV7-6 with TRBJ2-5, with D possibly called TRBD1 or TRBD2 (5 bases each). V shed 4 bases and J shed 1 base, with 13 bases lying between them. Looked up from germline, CDR1 is SGHVS and CDR2 is FNYEAQ. The CDR3 consists of 15 residues. Here the CDR3 DNA reads TGTGCCAGCAGCTCCTGGGGGAGCCTCCAAGAGACCCAGTACTTC. Translating gives CASSSWGSLQETQYF.

This CDR3 reads CASSLKEGTSNREQYF. The CDR3 coding sequence is TGCGCCAGCAGCTTGAAAGAGGGGACTAGTAACAGGGAGCAGTACTTC. The rearrangement joins TRBV5-1 to TRBJ2-7; 8 positions match TRBD2. Per the germline V gene, CDR1 is SGHRS and CDR2 is YFSETQ. With V trimmed by 1 base and J by 7 bases, 13 bases remained unmatched. The CDR3 is 16 amino acids.

This clonotype has a handful of counts. This rearrangement joins TRBV20-1 to TRBJ2-5; TRBD1 agrees at 9 bases. The length of the CDR3 is 13 residues. The germline gives CDR1 DFQATT, CDR2 SNEGSKA (reference sequence). The CDR3: CSQGDRALETQYF. The CDR3 DNA follows: TGCAGCCAGGGGGACAGGGCATTAGAGACCCAGTACTTC.

A few counts support this clonotype. The CDR3 loop reads CASSLVTSGGAETYEQYF. The CDR3 DNA follows: TGCGCCAGCAGCTTGGTAACTAGCGGGGGGGCAGAGACCTACGAGCAGTACTTC. J is TRBJ2-7 and V is TRBV5-1, with TRBD2 matching 13 bases. The germline CDR1 and CDR2 sequences are SGHRS and YFSETQ. Trimming cost V 0 bases and J 2 bases; bases outside gene matches: 8. This CDR3 has 18 amino acids.

The rearrangement links TRBV5-1 to TRBJ2-7, with 11 bases aligning to TRBD1. This CDR3 region has 19 residues. Germline trimming cut 4 bases from V and 0 bases from J; bases unmatched to any gene: 15. CDR1 is SGHRS, CDR2 YFSETQ, per germline. In nucleotides, the CDR3 is TGCGCCAGCAGCCATGGACCGGGACAGGGGGGCCCCAGCTCCTACGAGCAGTACTTC. Amino acid sequence: CASSHGPGQGGPSSYEQYF.

This clonotype has only a few counts. The chain carries TRBV29-1 and TRBJ1-1; maybe TRBD1 (6 bases). Trimming took off 3 bases at V and 10 bases at J, with 15 bases between the two ends. This CDR3 is built from 12 residues. Germline V CDR1 and CDR2: SQVTM, ANQGSEA. The chain's CDR3 is CSVERGSGAAFF. The CDR3 nucleotides read TGCAGCGTTGAGAGGGGGTCCGGTGCAGCTTTCTTT.